This T cell receptor beta chain was documented in a study of T-cell reconstitution after alpha-beta-depleted transplantation in children. This clonotype was observed a handful of times. Researchers prepared the TCRbeta library using unique molecular identifiers, the study reports. TCRdb processed the PCR reads anew with MiXCR; each CDR3 protein has one entry. The sample consists of more than 550,000 distinct CDR3 sequences, 10% to 13% of them appearing once. The J segment lost 7 bases and the V segment lost 3 bases, leaving 10 bases of the junction unmatched. The CDR3 runs 14 residues. Germline CDR1 DFQATT, CDR2 SNEGSKA (reference sequence).

Sequencing used PBMCs from the stem cell graft donor, obtained from the stem cell graft. This sequence originates from a human donor who donated a stem cell graft to a child with acute myeloid leukemia. This chain connects TRBV20-1 to TRBJ2-7, with 9 bases fitting TRBD2. DNA for the CDR3: TGCAGTGCTAGTCTCCTAGCGGGATCTGGAGAGCAGTACTTC. This sequence encodes CSASLLAGSGEQYF.